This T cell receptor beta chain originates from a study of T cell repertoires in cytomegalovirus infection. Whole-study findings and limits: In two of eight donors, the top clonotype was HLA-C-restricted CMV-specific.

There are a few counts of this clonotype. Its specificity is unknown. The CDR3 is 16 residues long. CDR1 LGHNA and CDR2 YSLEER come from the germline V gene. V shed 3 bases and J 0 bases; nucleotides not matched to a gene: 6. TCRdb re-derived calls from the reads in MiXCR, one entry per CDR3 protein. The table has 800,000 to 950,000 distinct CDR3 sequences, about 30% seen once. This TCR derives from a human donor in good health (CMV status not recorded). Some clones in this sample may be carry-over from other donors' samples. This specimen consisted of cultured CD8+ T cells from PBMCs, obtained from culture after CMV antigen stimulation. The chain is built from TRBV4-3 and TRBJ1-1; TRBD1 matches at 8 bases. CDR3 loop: CASSQGSTGVNTEAFF. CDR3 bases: TGCGCCAGCAGCCAGGGGTCGACAGGGGTGAACACTGAAGCTTTCTTT.